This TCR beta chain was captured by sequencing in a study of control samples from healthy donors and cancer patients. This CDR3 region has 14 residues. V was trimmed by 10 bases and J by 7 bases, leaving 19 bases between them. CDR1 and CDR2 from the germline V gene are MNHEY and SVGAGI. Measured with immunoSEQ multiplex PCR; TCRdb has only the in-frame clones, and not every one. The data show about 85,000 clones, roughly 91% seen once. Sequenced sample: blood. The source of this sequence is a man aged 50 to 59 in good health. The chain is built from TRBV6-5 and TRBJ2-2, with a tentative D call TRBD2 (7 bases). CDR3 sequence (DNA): TGTGCCACCAAAACGGGGGGCCGGGGCGGGGAGCTGTTTTTT. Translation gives CATKTGGRGGELFF.